This T cell receptor (beta chain) was retrieved from a study of control samples from healthy donors and cancer patients. V lost 0 bases and J lost 4; bases outside the gene matches: 4. Germline values: CDR1 SGDLS, CDR2 YYNGEE. The CDR3 extends over 17 amino acids. Clones were read by immunoSEQ multiplex PCR, and TCRdb kept only the in-frame ones, dropping some. The data contain roughly 180,000 clones, 90% to 95% of them singletons. This clone was counted a single time. Sequenced material: blood. The TCR sequence derives from a woman in her fifties or sixties in good health. The chain links TRBV9 to TRBJ2-5; 15 bases match TRBD2. CDR3 nucleotide sequence: TGTGCCAGCAGCGTAGTTGGGACTAGCGGGGGGATAGAGACCCAGTACTTC. Protein sequence: CASSVVGTSGGIETQYF. The full variable domain, completed using reference TRBV9 and TRBJ2-5, is DSGVTQTPKHLITATGQRVTLRCSPRSGDLSVYWYQQSLDQGLQFLIQYYNGEERAKGNILERFSAQQFPDLHSELNLSSLELGDSALYFCASSVVGTSGGIETQYFGPGTRLLVL.